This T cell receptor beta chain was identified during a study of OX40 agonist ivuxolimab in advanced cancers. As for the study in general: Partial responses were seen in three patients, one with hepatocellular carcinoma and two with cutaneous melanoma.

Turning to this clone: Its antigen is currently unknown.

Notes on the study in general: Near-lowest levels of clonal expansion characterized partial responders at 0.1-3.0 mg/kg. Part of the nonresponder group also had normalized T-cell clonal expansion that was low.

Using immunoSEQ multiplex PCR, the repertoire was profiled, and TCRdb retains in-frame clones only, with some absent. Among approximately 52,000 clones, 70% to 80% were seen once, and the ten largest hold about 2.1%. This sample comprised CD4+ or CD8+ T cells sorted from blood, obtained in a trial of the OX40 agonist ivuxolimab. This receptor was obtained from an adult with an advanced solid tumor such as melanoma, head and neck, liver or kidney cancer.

This CDR3 is CASSQDQAVNEQFF. The CDR3 nucleotides are TGTGCCAGCAGCCAAGATCAGGCGGTCAATGAGCAGTTCTTC. The chain couples TRBV14 to TRBJ2-1; D unresolved. V lost 0 bases and J lost 6, with 9 bases in between. Germline V CDR1 and CDR2: SGHDN, FVKESK. This CDR3 comprises 14 residues.